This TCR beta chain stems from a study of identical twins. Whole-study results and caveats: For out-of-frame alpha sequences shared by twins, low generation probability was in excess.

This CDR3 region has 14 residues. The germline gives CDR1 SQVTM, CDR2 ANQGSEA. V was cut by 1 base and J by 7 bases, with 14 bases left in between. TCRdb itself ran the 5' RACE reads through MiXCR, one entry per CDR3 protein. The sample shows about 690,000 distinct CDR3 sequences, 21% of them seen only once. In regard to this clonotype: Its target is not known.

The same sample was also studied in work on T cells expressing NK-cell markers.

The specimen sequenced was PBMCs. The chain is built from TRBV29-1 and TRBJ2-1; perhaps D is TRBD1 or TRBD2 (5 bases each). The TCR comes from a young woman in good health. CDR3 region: CSVEGGRGTNEQFF. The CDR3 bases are TGCAGCGTTGAAGGGGGGAGAGGCACGAATGAGCAGTTCTTC.